This T cell receptor beta chain appears in the sequencing data of a study of control samples from healthy donors and cancer patients (dated by TCRdb to 2020 to 2022). The method behind the library was the immunoSEQ multiplex PCR assay. TCRdb limited this immuneACCESS table to in-frame rearrangements with V and J called. A share of clones is missing; checked studies link under half to unresolved V genes, and the rest is unexplained. Across this sample there are roughly 100,000 clones, with 85% to 90% seen only once. Roughly 1.2% of the sample is held by the ten biggest clonotypes. The CDR3 has 13 amino acids, counting the end cysteine and phenylalanine. CDR3 DNA only is kept here, 39 bases in frame from base 1. V gives up 5 bases and J gives up 6 bases, and the segment between their germline ends measures 13 bases. As encoded in the germline V gene, CDR1 is MNHEY while CDR2 is SVGAGI. Notes on this clone: Its antigen remains undetermined. The sample holds no much larger clone one base away, and base qualities are not on file.

The rearrangement joined TRBV6-5 to TRBJ1-1, with no D gene named confidently. This clonotype was obtained from a woman in her forties or fifties in good health. The sample comprised blood. This receptor carries the CDR3 CASSIGPEAEAFF. The DNA sequence is TGTGCCAGCAGTATCGGCCCAGAGGCTGAAGCTTTCTTT.